These T cell receptor beta chains were read from a single sample in a study of T cells after yellow fever vaccination. TCRdb reprocessed the 5' RACE reads via MiXCR and lists one record per CDR3 protein. The sample has about 210,000 distinct CDR3 sequences, more than 3% seen once; the top ten hold roughly 3%. The specimen was CD4+ T cells sorted from PBMCs, collected 10 days after the yellow fever booster vaccination. Source of these receptors: a man in his late teens or twenties who received the YFV17D yellow fever vaccine. CDR3s include the opening cysteine and the closing phenylalanine or tryptophan. Expanded clones are given a class, and other clones once, few, many or no size at all.

>TRBV14|TRBJ2-2|many
CASSQELWGGRNTGELFF
>TRBV5-1|TRBJ2-5|many
CASSLEGVYQETQYF
>TRBV19|TRBJ1-2|NA
CASSTRTGLGYGYTF
>TRBV5-6|TRBJ2-7|NA
CASSLRDYEQYF
>TRBV5-1|TRBJ2-1|NA
CASSRVNNEQFF
>TRBV20-1|TRBJ1-2|many
CSARDETGSGYTF
>TRBV7-3|TRBJ1-1|few
CASSLRPGISAEAFF
>TRBV4-3|TRBJ2-6|many
CASSQDPQGTGANVLTF
>TRBV19|TRBJ2-2|few
CASRGLALNTGELFF
>TRBV6-6|TRBJ2-3|few
CASSRTSSGGRTDTQYF
>TRBV4-3|TRBJ1-2|few
CASSQEGGRVYGYTF
>TRBV4-3|TRBJ2-1|many
CASSQARGIDEQFF
>TRBV7-2|TRBJ1-1|many
CASSSRSGQPLGAFF
>TRBV4-1|TRBJ2-2|many
CASRGLNTGELFF
>TRBV18|TRBJ2-2|few
CASSRKRGYTGELFF
>TRBV20-1|TRBJ1-1|many
CSARGPRAANTEAFF
>TRBV25-1|TRBJ2-7|NA
CASSAGTVIAEQYF
>TRBV6-2/TRBV6-3|TRBJ1-5|many
CASFGGQGRGGQPQHF
>TRBV28|TRBJ2-7|many
CASSGFRFLSTYEQYF
>TRBV20-1|TRBJ2-7|few
CSARGTGGGSYEQYF
>TRBV7-9|TRBJ2-3|NA
CASSLEYGARTDTQYF
>TRBV2|TRBJ1-1|NA
CASSQGWGQAFF
>TRBV10-3|TRBJ2-3|many
CAISETRLVSTDTQYF
>TRBV12-3/TRBV12-4|TRBJ2-3|NA
CASSLAGGISDTQYF
>TRBV5-6|TRBJ2-1|NA
CASSPVDREYNEQFF
>TRBV18|TRBJ1-1|few
CASSPTGADTEAFF
>TRBV29-1|TRBJ2-3|many
CSVESDRTQYF
>TRBV11-1|TRBJ2-1|NA
CASSLEGNGAPYNEQFF
>TRBV12-3/TRBV12-4|TRBJ1-4|many
CASSLVEAGKLFF
>TRBV10-1|TRBJ2-2|few
CASRVATGELFF
>TRBV5-1|TRBJ2-2|NA
CASSFGGIRTTGELFF
>TRBV6-2/TRBV6-3|TRBJ2-1|many
CASSYSTANEQFF
>TRBV7-9|TRBJ2-2|NA
CASSAPTGAPTGELFF
>TRBV19|TRBJ2-7|NA
CASRGTGAYEQYF
>TRBV5-1|TRBJ2-1|many
CASSLEGTGYNEQFF
>TRBV5-1|TRBJ2-1|many
CASSSSGTGDEQFF
>TRBV5-1|TRBJ2-5|few
CASSPMRGSGGPETQYF
>TRBV2|TRBJ1-3|NA
CASGDRGNTIYF
>TRBV27|TRBJ1-1|many
CASSLTLREGEWTEAFF
>TRBV18|TRBJ1-3|few
CAITSDPGNTIYF
>TRBV4-1|TRBJ1-2|NA
CASSQPTAGGRSYGYTF
>TRBV20-1|TRBJ2-6|few
CSARRGLRSGANVLTF
>TRBV7-2|TRBJ2-1|NA
CASSFTGGHYNEQFF
>TRBV28|TRBJ2-3|many
CASRPQGGVTDTQYF
>TRBV3-1|TRBJ2-1|many
CASSARSTNEQFF
>TRBV9|TRBJ1-2|NA
CASGLGPDRLRGYGYTF